Listed below are T cell receptor beta chains from one sample, sequenced in a study of brain T cells in children with intractable seizures. Only in-frame clones appear in the TCRdb table, and some are missing; sequencing was by immunoSEQ multiplex PCR. Of tens of thousands of clones listed, 85% to 95% are singletons. The sequencing used peripheral blood, collected at surgery. The receptors were gathered from a boy under three years old with tuberous sclerosis and intractable seizures. CDR3s include the opening cysteine and the closing phenylalanine or tryptophan. The D gene is left open where the match is weak. Only part of the rows carry a size: once, few, many, or a class if the clone is expanded.

TGTGCCAGCAGAGACAGGTCATACAATGAGCAGTTCTTC,CASRDRSYNEQFF,NA,NA,TRBV6-5,TRBJ2-1
TGTGCCAGCAGCGTAGGGCCACTCCCACCCGCTGAAGCTTTCTTT,CASSVGPLPPAEAFF,NA,NA,TRBV9,TRBJ1-1
TGTGCCAGCAGTGAAGGACAGCTAACTGAAGCTTTCTTT,CASSEGQLTEAFF,NA,NA,TRBV27,TRBJ1-1
TGTGCCAGCAGCTTAGACAGGGGGAGCGGGGAGCTGTTTTTT,CASSLDRGSGELFF,NA,TRBD1,TRBV11-2,TRBJ2-2
TGTGCCAGCAAAACAGAACAGGGGCGCACTGAAGCTTTCTTT,CASKTEQGRTEAFF,NA,TRBD1,TRBV2,TRBJ1-1
TGTGCCAGTAGTATGGGGGTGGGAGAAAATGAGCAGTTCTTC,CASSMGVGENEQFF,once,NA,TRBV19,TRBJ2-1
TGCGCCAGCAGCTTCGGGACGGGGGCTAACTATGGCTACACCTTC,CASSFGTGANYGYTF,NA,NA,TRBV5-1,TRBJ1-2
TGTGCCAGCAGCACCGGGACTAGCGGGCCGTACACAGATACGCAGTATTTT,CASSTGTSGPYTDTQYF,NA,TRBD2,TRBV13,TRBJ2-3
TGTGCTAGTGGTTTGGCCCGCGGACTAGCGGGACCGTACGAGCAGTACTTC,CASGLARGLAGPYEQYF,NA,TRBD2,TRBV12-5,TRBJ2-7
TGTGCCAGCAGCCCGAGGGCGGAGTTCACCGGGGAGCTGTTTTTT,CASSPRAEFTGELFF,NA,NA,TRBV5-4,TRBJ2-2
TGTGCCATCAGTGACGGACAGGGGGCGATCACCGGGGAGCTGTTTTTT,CAISDGQGAITGELFF,NA,TRBD1,TRBV10-3,TRBJ2-2
TGTGCCAGCAGCTTCGATAGGACACCCTACACCGGGGAGCTGTTTTTT,CASSFDRTPYTGELFF,NA,NA,TRBV9,TRBJ2-2
TGTGCCTGGAGTGTAGGTGGACCGTATGGCTACACCTTC,CAWSVGGPYGYTF,once,NA,TRBV30,TRBJ1-2
TGTGCCAGCAGCCCGTTCGACCCGGGACAGAACCCCTCCTTC,CASSPFDPGQNPSF,NA,TRBD1,TRBV5-4,TRBJ1-2
TGTGCCAGCAGTGACAACTCTGGGGCCAACGTCCTGACTTTC,CASSDNSGANVLTF,NA,NA,TRBV6-1,TRBJ2-6
TGTGCCAGCAGTTTTGACAGCGATAGCGGCGAAAAACTGTTTTTT,CASSFDSDSGEKLFF,once,NA,TRBV6-5,TRBJ1-4
TGTGCCAGCAGCTTACGCGCTGCCGCGGGGGGTTGGGAGACCCAGTACTTC,CASSLRAAAGGWETQYF,NA,TRBD2,TRBV7-9,TRBJ2-5
TGTGCCAGCAGCTTAGAGGGGTACGCGGAGGTTAATGAGCAGTTCTTC,CASSLEGYAEVNEQFF,once,NA,TRBV11-2,TRBJ2-1
TGTGCCAGTAGTATAGACGGTTTCTACGAGCAGTACTTC,CASSIDGFYEQYF,NA,NA,TRBV19,TRBJ2-7
TGTGCCTGGAAAAGGCCGAGCTCCTATAATTCACCCCTCCACTTT,CAWKRPSSYNSPLHF,few,NA,TRBV30,TRBJ1-6
TGTGCCAGCAGCTACCGACAAGGACAGCCGGGGGGTAATTCACCCCTCCACTTT,CASSYRQGQPGGNSPLHF,NA,NA,TRBV5-5,TRBJ1-6
TGTGCCAGCAGCTTAGCGTTTCCAGGGGCCTCCTACGAGCAGTACTTC,CASSLAFPGASYEQYF,once,NA,TRBV7-8,TRBJ2-7
TGTGCCAGCAGTGAATTACTGGGGGGCACCGGGGAGCTGTTTTTT,CASSELLGGTGELFF,once,NA,TRBV25-1,TRBJ2-2
TGTGCCAGCGAGGACAGTTTACAAGAGACCCAGTACTTC,CASEDSLQETQYF,NA,NA,TRBV2,TRBJ2-5
TGTGCCAGCAAGGTAGGCGGGTACTCCTACAATGAGCAGTTCTTC,CASKVGGYSYNEQFF,NA,NA,TRBV7-8,TRBJ2-1
TGTGCCAGCAGTTTAGCGCCAATCCACGAGCAGTACTTC,CASSLAPIHEQYF,NA,NA,TRBV12-3/TRBV12-4,TRBJ2-7
TGCGCCAGCAGCTATACCCACAGGAGCCCTTCCTACGAGCAGTACTTC,CASSYTHRSPSYEQYF,once,NA,TRBV5-1,TRBJ2-7
TGTGCCAGCAGTGAAACTAGCGGTGAGCAGTTCTTC,CASSETSGEQFF,NA,TRBD2,TRBV6-1,TRBJ2-1
TGTGCCAGTACCCCGTCAGGGACGGCGAACACTGAAGCTTTCTTT,CASTPSGTANTEAFF,few,NA,TRBV19,TRBJ1-1
TGTGCCTGGAGAACTAGCGGGCCTAACTACTTC,CAWRTSGPNYF,NA,TRBD2,TRBV30,TRBJ2-7
TGCAGTGCTAGGTGGACAGATACGCAGTATTTT,CSARWTDTQYF,NA,NA,TRBV20-1,TRBJ2-3
TGTGCCAGCAGCGGACGGGGCAATGAGCAGTTCTTC,CASSGRGNEQFF,NA,NA,TRBV13,TRBJ2-1
TGTGCCACCAGCAGAGAGAAGGCTGGCTACACCTTC,CATSREKAGYTF,NA,NA,TRBV15,TRBJ1-2
TGTGCCAGCGTGGGAGACAGGGTGAACACTGAAGCTTTCTTT,CASVGDRVNTEAFF,NA,TRBD1,TRBV6-5,TRBJ1-1
TGTGCCAGCTCACCGCACACGGGACTCCAATTCTCAACAGATACGCAGTATTTT,CASSPHTGLQFSTDTQYF,NA,NA,TRBV18,TRBJ2-3
TGTGCCAGCAGCCGCTCGAAGGGGGAGCTGTTTTTT,CASSRSKGELFF,NA,NA,TRBV6-5,TRBJ2-2
TGTGCCAGCAGCCTTAGCGGGGGGAGCTCCTACAATGAGCAGTTCTTC,CASSLSGGSSYNEQFF,NA,TRBD2,TRBV14,TRBJ2-1
TGTGCCAGTAGTGTTGACCGAACCGGGGAGCTGTTTTTT,CASSVDRTGELFF,NA,NA,TRBV19,TRBJ2-2
TGTGCCAGCAGCTTGAGGGGGCACGGCACTGAAGCTTTCTTT,CASSLRGHGTEAFF,NA,TRBD1,TRBV7-8,TRBJ1-1
TGTGCCATCAGTCTAGCGGGGGCCTACAATGAGCAGTTCTTC,CAISLAGAYNEQFF,NA,TRBD2,TRBV10-3,TRBJ2-1
TGTGCCAGCAGCCAAGATCTCACCCAGCCCCAGCATTTT,CASSQDLTQPQHF,NA,NA,TRBV4-2,TRBJ1-5
TGTGCCAGCAGCTTAGAAATTGGTTCGCAGTATTTT,CASSLEIGSQYF,NA,NA,TRBV11-3,TRBJ2-3
TGTGCCAGCAGCCAGAGCGGGGGGGTAAACAATGAGCAGTTCTTC,CASSQSGGVNNEQFF,NA,TRBD2,TRBV7-3,TRBJ2-1
TGTGCCAGCAGCTTAGAACTAGCGGGGGGCTACGAGCAGTACTTC,CASSLELAGGYEQYF,NA,TRBD2,TRBV7-3,TRBJ2-7
TGTGCCTGGAGTATTGACAGCACAGATACGCAGTATTTT,CAWSIDSTDTQYF,NA,NA,TRBV30,TRBJ2-3
TGTGCCACCGGGGGACGGAGCTACGAGCAGTACTTC,CATGGRSYEQYF,NA,NA,TRBV6-5,TRBJ2-7
TGTGCCAGCACCGACAGTCCAGGGAGGGACACTGAAGCTTTCTTT,CASTDSPGRDTEAFF,NA,NA,TRBV28,TRBJ1-1
TGTGCCAGCAGCTTAGGTCATGGACGGGCAGATACGCAGTATTTT,CASSLGHGRADTQYF,NA,NA,TRBV7-3,TRBJ2-3
TGTGCCAGTGGAACGCAACGGGTGACTGAAGCTTTCTTT,CASGTQRVTEAFF,NA,NA,TRBV27,TRBJ1-1
TGTGCCATCAGGACTAACACAGATACGCAGTATTTT,CAIRTNTDTQYF,once,NA,TRBV10-3,TRBJ2-3
TGTGCCAGCAGTGACGGTCAGCCCCAGCATTTT,CASSDGQPQHF,NA,NA,TRBV2,TRBJ1-5
TGTGCCAGCAGCCTCGGACAGGGATTGGCCGGAAACACCATATATTTT,CASSLGQGLAGNTIYF,NA,TRBD1,TRBV3-1/TRBV3-2,TRBJ1-3